A selection of T cell receptor beta chains follows, all from one sample in a study of blood T cell repertoires in COVID-19. The repertoire was sequenced with immunoSEQ multiplex PCR; TCRdb's copy has only in-frame clones and lacks some. There are 100,000 or so clones in the sample; around 92% occur only once, and 6.3% lies in the top ten. The sequenced sample was peripheral blood. The receptor set was obtained from a woman aged 55-69 years with active COVID-19. Both conserved end residues are part of each CDR3. The D gene is left open where the match is weak.

J gene | V gene | D gene | CDR3 protein
TRBJ1-2 | TRBV7-9 | TRBD1 | CASSLTGGNYGYTF
TRBJ2-1 | TRBV2 | . | CASSEIEIRSYNEQFF
TRBJ2-1 | TRBV19 | . | CASSSPGGAGHEQFF
TRBJ2-3 | TRBV19 | TRBD2 | CASSIIRTSGSRADTQYF
TRBJ1-2 | TRBV5-6 | . | CASSLAGYGYTF
TRBJ2-1 | TRBV29-1 | TRBD2 | CSVEVAGNEQFF
TRBJ2-3 | TRBV5-1 | . | CASSLQGRGAFDTQYF
TRBJ1-5 | TRBV11-2 | TRBD1 | CASSHDRGNQPQHF
TRBJ1-1 | TRBV19 | TRBD1 | CASRPGQLSTEAFF
TRBJ1-2 | TRBV12-3/TRBV12-4 | . | CASRKSDNYGYTF
TRBJ1-5 | TRBV27 | . | CASSIGGHTPQHF
TRBJ1-1 | TRBV14 | . | CASSHAYLSTEAFF
TRBJ1-1 | TRBV5-1 | . | CASSLGAENTEAFF
TRBJ1-1 | TRBV6-2/TRBV6-3 | . | CASSSFLSGTEAFF
TRBJ2-1 | TRBV4-3 | TRBD2 | CASSHSFGGGISYNEQFF
TRBJ1-2 | TRBV10-1 | TRBD1 | CASSADRGYNYGYTF
TRBJ1-1 | TRBV14 | . | CASSRQVLITEAFF
TRBJ2-2 | TRBV9 | TRBD1 | CASSVVTGGAGELFF
TRBJ2-1 | TRBV19 | TRBD1 | CASTGQETYNEQFF
TRBJ2-7 | TRBV28 | . | CASSPGGRPGEREQYF
TRBJ2-7 | TRBV2 | . | CASSFESGGPYEQYF
TRBJ2-2 | TRBV27 | . | CASRYSGELFF
TRBJ2-7 | TRBV3-1/TRBV3-2 | TRBD1 | CASSQEGTGETGEQYF